This T cell receptor (beta chain) was identified during a study of blood T cell repertoires in COVID-19. Study summary: The analysed material was cDNA or gDNA that came from T cells, B-cell-depleted T cells, or PBMCs.

The germline CDR1 and CDR2 sequences are KGHSH and LQKENI. Trimming pared 5 bases from V and 4 bases from J, leaving 11 bases between. CDR3 size: 13 residues. In the source study's methods: Researchers report that nucleated cell counts were estimated from reference gene primer amplification. Clones were read by immunoSEQ multiplex PCR, and TCRdb kept only the in-frame ones, dropping some. V, J and clone size derive from that table, while D and trimming were established from the DNA sequence. The sample consists of approximately 150,000 clones, 65% to 90% of them appearing once. The sample taken for sequencing was peripheral blood. This clonotype was obtained from a human donor in a cohort sampled during active COVID-19. The V and J genes are TRBV18 and TRBJ1-1; D is perhaps TRBD1 (5 bases). Written as DNA, the CDR3 is TGTGCCAGCTCAACCGGGCAGGGCACTGAAGCTTTCTTT. This sequence encodes CASSTGQGTEAFF. Full variable domain (outside the CDR3, taken from reference TRBV18 and TRBJ1-1): NAGVMQNPRHLVRRRGQEARLRCSPMKGHSHVYWYRQLPEEGLKFMVYLQKENIIDESGMPKERFSAEFPKEGPSILRIQQVVRGDSAAYFCASSTGQGTEAFFGQGTRLTVV.